Sequencing of this TCR beta chain was carried out in a study of cytomegalovirus exposure and HLA in healthy donors. Study-wide points: The classifier reportedly diagnosed cytomegalovirus status with high sensitivity and specificity.

About this clone itself: Its specificity is unknown.

Use of 60 Vbeta and 13 Jbeta primers characterized the PCR. Some clones are missing from TCRdb's copy, which holds only in-frame ones; the method was immunoSEQ multiplex PCR. In the table there are 150,000 to 200,000 clones, approximately 80% of which are singletons. Germline assignment: CDR1 SGHAT and CDR2 FQNNGV. Trimming stripped 8 bases from V and 3 bases from J, with 12 bases between. The CDR3 consists of 13 residues. The sequence came from a woman younger than 35 in good health and CMV-seropositive. The V call is TRBV11-2, the J call TRBJ2-3; no clear D. The specimen sequenced was PBMCs. CDR3 DNA sequence: TGTGCCAGCGCCGCCTATCTTACAGATACGCAGTATTTT. It is translated as CASAAYLTDTQYF.